A selection of T cell receptor beta chains follows, all from one sample in a study of T cell repertoires in cytomegalovirus infection. One entry per CDR3 protein results from TCRdb running MiXCR on the reads. The sample carries some 700,000 distinct CDR3 sequences, roughly 36% recorded once. Sequencing was carried out using PBMCs. These receptors came from a human donor in good health (CMV status not recorded). Some clones in this sample may be carry-over from other donors' samples. CDR3s leave out the opening cysteine and the closing phenylalanine or tryptophan. A D gene is named only where the DNA matches it firmly.

D gene | J gene | V gene | CDR3 protein
- | TRBJ1-4 | TRBV27 | ASRQHGGGNEKLF
- | TRBJ2-1 | TRBV13 | ASSLNRGISYNEQF
- | TRBJ2-1 | TRBV29-1 | SVGRDGGFNEQF
TRBD2 | TRBJ2-1 | TRBV5-1 | ASSLFGSGSTNEQF
- | TRBJ1-2 | TRBV29-1 | SVVDGYT
- | TRBJ1-3 | TRBV18 | ASSPLPKRSNFGNTIY
TRBD1 | TRBJ2-7 | TRBV6-5 | ASSYSGGVGDRDEQY
- | TRBJ2-5 | TRBV28 | ASRQGGFETQY
- | TRBJ1-1 | TRBV11-2 | ASSLTPGLNTEAF
TRBD1 | TRBJ1-2 | TRBV6-6 | ASRGQGTDYGYT
TRBD1 | TRBJ1-6 | TRBV6-6 | ASSPGQGVSPLH
- | TRBJ2-7 | TRBV3-1 | ASSQLGLYEQY
- | TRBJ2-6 | TRBV6-4 | ASSDSSTGANVLT
TRBD1 | TRBJ1-2 | TRBV7-2 | ASSLFSSPSQGANYVYT
- | TRBJ2-1 | TRBV5-1 | ASSLGAAEDKF
TRBD1 | TRBJ1-2 | TRBV14 | ASSPVWTGRDGYT
- | TRBJ1-2 | TRBV7-8 | ASSLGEAGGGYGYT
- | TRBJ1-5 | TRBV20-1 | SASQRTGSGQPQH
- | TRBJ1-5 | TRBV19 | ASSISPNQPQH
TRBD1 | TRBJ2-5 | TRBV10-3 | AIGTGVQETQY
- | TRBJ1-5 | TRBV7-2 | ASSLVGSMGNQPQH
TRBD1 | TRBJ1-1 | TRBV10-3 | AINGQGNMNTEAF
TRBD2 | TRBJ2-3 | TRBV6-5 | ASSSRRLAGGIRSTDTQY
- | TRBJ2-5 | TRBV6-6 | ASSYFPTQY
TRBD1 | TRBJ1-5 | TRBV12-3/TRBV12-4 | ASSHTGVGQPQH
- | TRBJ2-2 | TRBV12-3/TRBV12-4 | ASSLSSGTGELF
- | TRBJ2-7 | TRBV5-5 | ASSLIRDNYEQY
TRBD1 | TRBJ1-4 | TRBV12-3/TRBV12-4 | ASSLLAGGEKLF
- | TRBJ1-2 | TRBV7-9 | ASSLDPGRGYT
- | TRBJ2-3 | TRBV2 | ASSVRSGAGDTQY
- | TRBJ2-1 | TRBV6-8 | ASSYSKAAYNEQF
- | TRBJ2-4 | TRBV28 | ASRPFAGNSQNIQY
TRBD1 | TRBJ2-7 | TRBV6-8 | ASSYGQGIGEQY
TRBD1 | TRBJ2-7 | TRBV28 | ASSEGTGRREQY
- | TRBJ1-5 | TRBV28 | ASRAPESSNQPQH